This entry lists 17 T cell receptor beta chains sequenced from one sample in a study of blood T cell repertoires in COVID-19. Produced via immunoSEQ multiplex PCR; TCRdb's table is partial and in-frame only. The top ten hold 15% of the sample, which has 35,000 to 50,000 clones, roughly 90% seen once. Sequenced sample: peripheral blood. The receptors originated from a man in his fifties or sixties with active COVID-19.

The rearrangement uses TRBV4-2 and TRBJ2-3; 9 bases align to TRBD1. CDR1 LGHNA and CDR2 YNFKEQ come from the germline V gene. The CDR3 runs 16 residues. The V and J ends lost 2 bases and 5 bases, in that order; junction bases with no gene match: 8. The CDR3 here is CASSQSRDREKDTQYF. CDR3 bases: TGTGCCAGCAGCCAATCCCGGGACAGGGAGAAAGATACGCAGTATTTT.

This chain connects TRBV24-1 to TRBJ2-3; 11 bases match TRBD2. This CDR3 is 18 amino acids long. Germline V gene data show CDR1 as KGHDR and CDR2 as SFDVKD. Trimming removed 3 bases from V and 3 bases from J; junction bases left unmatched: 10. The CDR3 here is CATSDASGGRGGTDTQYF. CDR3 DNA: TGTGCCACCAGTGATGCTAGCGGGGGGCGTGGTGGTACAGATACGCAGTATTTT.

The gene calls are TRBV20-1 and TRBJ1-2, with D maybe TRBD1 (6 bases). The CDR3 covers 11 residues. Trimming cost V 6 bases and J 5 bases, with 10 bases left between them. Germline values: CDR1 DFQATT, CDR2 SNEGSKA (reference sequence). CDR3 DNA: TGCAGTGCAACAGGGCCGTATGGCTACACCTTC. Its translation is CSATGPYGYTF.

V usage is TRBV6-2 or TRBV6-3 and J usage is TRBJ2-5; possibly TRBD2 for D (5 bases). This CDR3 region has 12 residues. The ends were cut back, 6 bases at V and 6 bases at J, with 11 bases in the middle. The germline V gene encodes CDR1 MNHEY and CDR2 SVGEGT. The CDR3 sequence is CASSLLEKTQYF. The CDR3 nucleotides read TGTGCCAGCAGCCTACTAGAAAAGACCCAGTACTTC.

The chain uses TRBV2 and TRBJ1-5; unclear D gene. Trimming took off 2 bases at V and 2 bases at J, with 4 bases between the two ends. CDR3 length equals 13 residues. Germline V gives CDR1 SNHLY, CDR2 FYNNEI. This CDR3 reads CASSETGNQPQHF. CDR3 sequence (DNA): TGTGCCAGCAGTGAAACGGGCAATCAGCCCCAGCATTTT.

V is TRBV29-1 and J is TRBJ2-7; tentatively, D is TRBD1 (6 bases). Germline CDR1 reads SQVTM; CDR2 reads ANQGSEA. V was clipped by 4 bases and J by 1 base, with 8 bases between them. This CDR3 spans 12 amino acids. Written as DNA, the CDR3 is TGCAGCGTTGGACAGGATTCCTACGAGCAGTACTTC. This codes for CSVGQDSYEQYF.

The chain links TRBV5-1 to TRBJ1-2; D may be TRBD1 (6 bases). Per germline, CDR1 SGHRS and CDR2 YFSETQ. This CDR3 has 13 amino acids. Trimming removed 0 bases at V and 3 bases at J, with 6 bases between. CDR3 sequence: CASSLAGDYGYTF. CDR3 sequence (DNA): TGCGCCAGCAGCTTGGCAGGGGACTATGGCTACACCTTC.

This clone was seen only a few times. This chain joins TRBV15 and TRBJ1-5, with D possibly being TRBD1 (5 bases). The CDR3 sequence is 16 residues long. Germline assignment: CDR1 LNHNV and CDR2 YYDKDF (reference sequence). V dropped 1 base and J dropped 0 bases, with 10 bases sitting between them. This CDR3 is CATSRVLGHSNQPQHF. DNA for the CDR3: TGTGCCACCAGCAGAGTTTTGGGGCATAGCAATCAGCCCCAGCATTTT.

CDR3 residues: CATWDSRNEQFF. For the CDR3, the DNA is TGTGCCACCTGGGACAGTAGAAATGAGCAGTTCTTC. The chain carries TRBV19 and TRBJ2-1, with TRBD1 identical over 7 bases. The length of the CDR3 is 12 residues. J was trimmed by 7 bases and V by 10 bases; bases with no gene match: 7. The germline V gene encodes CDR1 LNHDA and CDR2 SQIVND (reference sequence).

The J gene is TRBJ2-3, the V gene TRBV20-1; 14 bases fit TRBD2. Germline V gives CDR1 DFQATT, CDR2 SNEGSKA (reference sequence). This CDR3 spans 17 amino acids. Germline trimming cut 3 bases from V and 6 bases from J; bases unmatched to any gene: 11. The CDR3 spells CSASGPGLAGVGDTQYF. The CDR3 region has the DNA TGCAGTGCTAGTGGACCGGGACTAGCGGGAGTTGGGGATACGCAGTATTTT.

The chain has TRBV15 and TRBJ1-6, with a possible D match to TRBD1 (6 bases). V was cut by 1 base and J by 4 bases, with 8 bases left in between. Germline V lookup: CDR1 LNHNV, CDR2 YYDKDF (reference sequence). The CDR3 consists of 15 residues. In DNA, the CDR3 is TGTGCCACCAGCAGAGCGGACAGATATAATTCACCCCTCCACTTT. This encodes CATSRADRYNSPLHF. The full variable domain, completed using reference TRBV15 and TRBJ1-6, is DAMVIQNPRYQVTQFGKPVTLSCSQTLNHNVMYWYQQKSSQAPKLLFHYYDKDFNNEADTPDNFQSRRPNTSFCFLDIRSPGLGDTAMYLCATSRADRYNSPLHFGNGTRLTVT.

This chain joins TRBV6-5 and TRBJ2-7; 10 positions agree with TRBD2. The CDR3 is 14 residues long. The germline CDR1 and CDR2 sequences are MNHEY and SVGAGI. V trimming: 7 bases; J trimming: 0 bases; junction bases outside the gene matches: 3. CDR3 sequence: CASKPSGSSYEQYF. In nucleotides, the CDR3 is TGTGCCAGCAAACCTAGCGGGAGCTCCTACGAGCAGTACTTC.

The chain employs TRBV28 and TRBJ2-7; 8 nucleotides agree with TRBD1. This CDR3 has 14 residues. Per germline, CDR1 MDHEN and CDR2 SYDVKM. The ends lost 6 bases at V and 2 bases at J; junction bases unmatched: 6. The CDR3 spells CASSSGTGAYEQYF. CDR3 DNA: TGTGCCAGCAGCTCCGGGACAGGAGCCTACGAGCAGTACTTC. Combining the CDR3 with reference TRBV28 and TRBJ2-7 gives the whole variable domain DVKVTQSSRYLVKRTGEKVFLECVQDMDHENMFWYRQDPGLGLRLIYFSYDVKMKEKGDIPEGYSVSREKKERFSLILESASTNQTSMYLCASSSGTGAYEQYFGPGTRLTVT.

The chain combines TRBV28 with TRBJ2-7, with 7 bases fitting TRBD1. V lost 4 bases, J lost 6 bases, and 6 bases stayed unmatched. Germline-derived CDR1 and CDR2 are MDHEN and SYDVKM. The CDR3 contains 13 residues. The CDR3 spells CASSSPSGGEQYF. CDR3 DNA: TGTGCCAGCAGTTCGCCGTCAGGGGGCGAGCAGTACTTC. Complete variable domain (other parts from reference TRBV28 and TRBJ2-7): DVKVTQSSRYLVKRTGEKVFLECVQDMDHENMFWYRQDPGLGLRLIYFSYDVKMKEKGDIPEGYSVSREKKERFSLILESASTNQTSMYLCASSSPSGGEQYFGPGTRLTVT.

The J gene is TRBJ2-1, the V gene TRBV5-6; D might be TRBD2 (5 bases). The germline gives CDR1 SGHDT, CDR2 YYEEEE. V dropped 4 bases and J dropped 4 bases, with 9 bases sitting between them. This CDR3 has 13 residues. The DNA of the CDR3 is TGTGCCAGCAGCCCCGGGATTTACAATGAGCAGTTCTTC. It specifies CASSPGIYNEQFF.

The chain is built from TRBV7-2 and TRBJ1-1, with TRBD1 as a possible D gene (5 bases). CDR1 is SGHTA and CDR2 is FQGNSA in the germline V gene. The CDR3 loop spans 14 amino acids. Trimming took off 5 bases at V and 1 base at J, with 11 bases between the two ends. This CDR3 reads CASSTQARNTEAFF. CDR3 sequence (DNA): TGTGCCAGCAGCACACAGGCCAGGAACACTGAAGCTTTCTTT.

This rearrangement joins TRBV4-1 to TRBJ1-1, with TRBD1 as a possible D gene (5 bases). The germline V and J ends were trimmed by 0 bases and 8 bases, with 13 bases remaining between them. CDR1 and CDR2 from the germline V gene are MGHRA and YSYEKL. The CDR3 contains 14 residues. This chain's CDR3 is CASSQEIQGREAFF. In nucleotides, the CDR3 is TGCGCCAGCAGCCAAGAAATTCAGGGCAGAGAAGCTTTCTTT.